Included here is one TCR beta chain sequence, with context. The CDR3 is made up of 13 amino acids. The V gene's germline CDR1 is MNHEY and CDR2 SVGAGI. V lost 5 bases to trimming and J lost 8 bases; unmatched junction nucleotides: 7. The method was immunoSEQ multiplex PCR; TCRdb's version includes in-frame clones alone and lacks a portion of them. The table has 93,000 or so clones, around nine tenths seen once. The data originate from a study of blood T cell repertoires in COVID-19. The sample was peripheral blood. This TCR derives from a human donor in a cohort sampled during active COVID-19. This chain links TRBV6-5 with TRBJ1-2, with 8 positions matching TRBD1. CDR3 nucleotides: TGTGCCAGCAGTAAGGACAGGGTTGAGGGCTACACCTTC. Residues: CASSKDRVEGYTF.